One and the same sample provided the 6 T cell receptor beta chains below, sequenced in a study of blood T cells in healthy people across ages. A sample-barcoded 5' primer and a J-beta primer mix were used in a second PCR of about 6 to 11 cycles. A single record per CDR3 protein comes from TCRdb applying MiXCR to the 5' RACE reads. The table lists about 680,000 distinct CDR3 sequences, approximately 49% of them singletons. Sequencing input: blood. The source is a woman in her sixties in good health.

This clonotype has a handful of counts. The chain links TRBV20-1 to TRBJ2-7; the match to TRBD1 covers 8 bases. The V segment lost 7 bases and the J segment 0 bases; nucleotides outside the gene matches: 5. Looked up from germline, CDR1 is DFQATT and CDR2 is SNEGSKA (reference sequence). This CDR3 has 13 residues. This chain's CDR3 is CSVLGQASYEQYF. The CDR3 region has the DNA TGCAGTGTACTGGGACAGGCCTCCTACGAGCAGTACTTC.

V usage is TRBV13 and J usage is TRBJ2-1, with D unclear. The V gene's germline CDR1 is PRHDT and CDR2 FYEKMQ (reference sequence). Trimming pared 0 bases from V and 4 bases from J, leaving 7 bases between. The CDR3 consists of 14 residues. CDR3: CASSLGTVYNEQFF. The CDR3 coding sequence is TGTGCCAGCAGCTTAGGGACGGTTTACAATGAGCAGTTCTTC.

The chain uses TRBV10-3 and TRBJ2-4, with D perhaps matching TRBD1 (5 bases). The J call may not be correct, given that the DNA end is closer to TRBJ2-7. Per the germline V gene, CDR1 is ENHRY and CDR2 is SYGVKD. The CDR3 length is 14 residues. CDR3 in amino acids: CAIRGAIKVYEQYF. CDR3 DNA sequence: TGTGCCATCAGAGGGGCCATAAAGGTCTACGAGCAGTACTTC.

This chain uses TRBV7-9 with TRBJ2-4; TRBD2 matches 9 bases. The end of the DNA aligns better with TRBJ2-7, so the J call may be wrong. The CDR3 loop spans 15 amino acids. Germline V gives CDR1 SEHNR, CDR2 FQNEAQ (reference sequence). The CDR3 coding sequence is TGTGCCAGCAGCTTAGAGGTAGCGGGGGACTGCGAGCAGTACTTC. Translated, it gives CASSLEVAGDCEQYF.

In this sample, this clonotype turned up a few times. The rearrangement joins TRBV6-5 to TRBJ2-5; TRBD1 is a possible D gene (6 bases). The J call may be mistaken, given a closer DNA end match to TRBJ2-7. The CDR3 loop spans 13 amino acids. Germline CDR1 and CDR2: MNHEY and SVGAGI. In DNA form, the CDR3 reads TGTGCCAGCAGTTACACCACAGGGAGCGAGCAGTACTTC. Protein: CASSYTTGSEQYF.

The V and J genes are TRBV28 and TRBJ2-3; weak D call: TRBD2 (5 bases). The V and J ends lost 7 bases and 2 bases respectively, with 13 bases between them. The CDR3 extends over 14 amino acids. Per the germline V gene, CDR1 is MDHEN and CDR2 is SYDVKM. The CDR3: CASTAREPTDTQYF. In nucleotides, the CDR3 is TGTGCCAGCACTGCGAGGGAACCCACAGATACGCAGTATTTT. Based on the CDR3 plus reference TRBV28 and TRBJ2-3, the full variable domain is DVKVTQSSRYLVKRTGEKVFLECVQDMDHENMFWYRQDPGLGLRLIYFSYDVKMKEKGDIPEGYSVSREKKERFSLILESASTNQTSMYLCASTAREPTDTQYFGPGTRLTVL.